A single T cell receptor (beta chain) is shown here with its context. This record comes from a study of blood T cell repertoires in COVID-19. Study summary: Sites across the United States, Italy and Spain contributed samples from acute and convalescent COVID-19. The analysed material was cDNA or gDNA that came from T cells, B-cell-depleted T cells, or PBMCs.

Trimming stripped 7 bases from V and 15 bases from J, with 13 bases between. Germline CDR1 is SNHLY and CDR2 is FYNNEI. The CDR3 has 10 amino acids. How the authors handled the data: Scientists estimated how many nucleated cells there were by amplifying reference gene primers. This table comes from immunoSEQ multiplex PCR, and its TCRdb copy is limited to in-frame clones, with some not included. V, J and clone size are those of that table, while D and trimming were read from the DNA. The table shows approximately 190,000 clones, with approximately 84% occurring only once. The V call is TRBV2, the J call TRBJ2-1; TRBD2 might be the D (6 bases). The specimen was peripheral blood. The receptor was derived from a woman in her 70s with active or convalescent COVID-19. The CDR3 is CASKVGLWFF. The CDR3 DNA is TGTGCCAGCAAGGTGGGACTGTGGTTCTTC.